Given below is one T cell receptor beta chain in context. The record originates from a study of blood T cell repertoires in COVID-19. Authors' analysis steps: For nucleated cells, counts were estimated from reference gene primer amplification. The data were produced by immunoSEQ multiplex PCR, yet TCRdb's version contains in-frame clones alone and is incomplete. V, J and clone size reflect that table, while D and trimming were determined from the DNA. The table lists over 150,000 clones, more than 75% of them singletons. V was trimmed by 7 bases and J by 3 bases, leaving 16 bases between them. This CDR3 has 15 amino acids. Germline V gene data show CDR1 as MNHNY and CDR2 as SVGAGI (reference sequence).

The receptor's source is a man aged 18 to 35 with acute or convalescent COVID-19. The source material was peripheral blood. The J gene is TRBJ1-3, the V gene TRBV6-6, with D possibly TRBD1 on 6 matching bases. This chain's CDR3 is CASKKTGDIGNTIYF. In nucleotides, the CDR3 is TGTGCCAGCAAGAAGACAGGAGATATTGGAAACACCATATATTTT.